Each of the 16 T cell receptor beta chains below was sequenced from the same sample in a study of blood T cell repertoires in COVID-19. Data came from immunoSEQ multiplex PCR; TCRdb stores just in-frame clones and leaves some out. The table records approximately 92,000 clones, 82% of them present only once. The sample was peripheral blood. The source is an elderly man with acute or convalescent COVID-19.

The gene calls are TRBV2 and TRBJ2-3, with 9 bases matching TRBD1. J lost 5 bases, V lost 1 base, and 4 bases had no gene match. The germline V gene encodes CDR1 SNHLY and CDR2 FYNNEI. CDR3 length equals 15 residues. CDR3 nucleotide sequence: TGTGCCAGCAGTGAAGAGGGACAGGGTGGAGATACGCAGTATTTT. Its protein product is CASSEEGQGGDTQYF.

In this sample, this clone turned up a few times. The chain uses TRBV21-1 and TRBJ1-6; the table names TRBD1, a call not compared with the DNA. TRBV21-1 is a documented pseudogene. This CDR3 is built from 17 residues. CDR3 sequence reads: CASSARQGAPRDSPLHF. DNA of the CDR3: TGTGCCAGCAGCGCCCGACAGGGGGCTCCCCGCGATTCACCCCTCCACTTT.

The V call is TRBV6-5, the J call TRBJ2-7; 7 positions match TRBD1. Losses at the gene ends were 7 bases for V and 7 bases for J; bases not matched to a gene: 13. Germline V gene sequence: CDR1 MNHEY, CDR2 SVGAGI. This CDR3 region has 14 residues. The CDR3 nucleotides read TGTGCCAGCACCACCGGGACAGCCTCCGGGGAGCAGTACTTC. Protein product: CASTTGTASGEQYF.

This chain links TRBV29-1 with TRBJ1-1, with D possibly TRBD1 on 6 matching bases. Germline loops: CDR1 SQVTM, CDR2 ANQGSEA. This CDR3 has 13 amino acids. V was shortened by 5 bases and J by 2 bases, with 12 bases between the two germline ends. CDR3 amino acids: CSVRDNHNTEAFF. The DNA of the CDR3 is TGCAGCGTTCGGGACAATCACAACACTGAAGCTTTCTTT.

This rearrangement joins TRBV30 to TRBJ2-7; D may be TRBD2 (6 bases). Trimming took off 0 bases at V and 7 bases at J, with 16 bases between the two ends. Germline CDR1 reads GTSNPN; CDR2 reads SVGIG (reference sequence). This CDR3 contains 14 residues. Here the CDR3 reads CAWSVRVGTREQYF. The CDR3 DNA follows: TGTGCCTGGAGTGTACGGGTCGGGACTCGAGAGCAGTACTTC.

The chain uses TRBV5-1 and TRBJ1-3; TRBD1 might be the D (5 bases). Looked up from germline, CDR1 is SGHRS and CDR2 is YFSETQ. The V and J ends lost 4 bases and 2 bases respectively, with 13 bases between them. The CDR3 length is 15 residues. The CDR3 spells CASSSGWGAGNTIYF. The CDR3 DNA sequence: TGCGCCAGCAGCAGTGGATGGGGGGCTGGAAACACCATATATTTT.

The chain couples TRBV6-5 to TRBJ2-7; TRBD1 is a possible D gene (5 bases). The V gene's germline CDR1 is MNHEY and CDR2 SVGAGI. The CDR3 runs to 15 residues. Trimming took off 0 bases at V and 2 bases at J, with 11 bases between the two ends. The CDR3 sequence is CASSYSKTGAYEQYF. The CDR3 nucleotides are TGTGCCAGCAGTTACTCGAAAACAGGCGCCTACGAGCAGTACTTC.

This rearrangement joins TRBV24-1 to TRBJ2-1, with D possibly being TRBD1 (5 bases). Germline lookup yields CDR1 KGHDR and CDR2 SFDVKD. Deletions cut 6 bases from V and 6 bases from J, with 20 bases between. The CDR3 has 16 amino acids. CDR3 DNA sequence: TGTGCCACCAGTTCGCGCTCCGGACACGATCTCAATGAGCAGTTCTTC. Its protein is CATSSRSGHDLNEQFF.

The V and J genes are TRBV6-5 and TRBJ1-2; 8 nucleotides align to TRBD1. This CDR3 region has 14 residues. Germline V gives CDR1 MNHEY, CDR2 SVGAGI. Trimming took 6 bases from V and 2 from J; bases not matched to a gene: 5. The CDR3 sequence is CASRRTGNNYGYTF. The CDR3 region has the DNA TGTGCCAGCAGACGGACAGGGAACAACTATGGCTACACCTTC.

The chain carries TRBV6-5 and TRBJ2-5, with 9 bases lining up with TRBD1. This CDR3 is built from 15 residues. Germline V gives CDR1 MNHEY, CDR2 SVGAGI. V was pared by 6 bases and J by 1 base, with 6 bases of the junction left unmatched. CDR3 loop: CASRTGQGPQETQYF. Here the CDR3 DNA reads TGTGCCAGCAGAACAGGACAGGGGCCCCAAGAGACCCAGTACTTC.

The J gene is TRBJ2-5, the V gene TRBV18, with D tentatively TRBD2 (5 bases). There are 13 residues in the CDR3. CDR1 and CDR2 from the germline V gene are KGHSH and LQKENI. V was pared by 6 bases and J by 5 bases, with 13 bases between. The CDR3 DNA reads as TGTGCCAGCTCGCCTGGAACGGGGGAGACCCAGTACTTC. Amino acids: CASSPGTGETQYF.

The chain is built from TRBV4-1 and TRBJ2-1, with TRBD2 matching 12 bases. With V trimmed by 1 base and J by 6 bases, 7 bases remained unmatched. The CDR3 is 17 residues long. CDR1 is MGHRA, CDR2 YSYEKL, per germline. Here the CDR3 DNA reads TGCGCCAGCAGCCAAGGGTCTCTAGCGGGGGGGCCCAATGAGCAGTTCTTC. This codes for CASSQGSLAGGPNEQFF.

CDR3 sequence reads: CASSSTTERYGYTF. CDR3 DNA: TGTGCCAGCAGCTCTACCACCGAACGCTATGGCTACACCTTC. This sequence joins TRBV5-4 and TRBJ1-2; D is undetermined. The CDR3 totals 14 residues. The V end was cut by 3 bases, the J end by 4 bases, with 13 bases between. Germline V gene sequence: CDR1 SGHNT, CDR2 YYREEE (reference sequence).

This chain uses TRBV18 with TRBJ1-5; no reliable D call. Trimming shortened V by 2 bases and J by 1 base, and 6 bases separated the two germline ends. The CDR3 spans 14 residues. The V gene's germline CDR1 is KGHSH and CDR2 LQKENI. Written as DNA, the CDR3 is TGTGCCAGCTCACCAGGCAGAAGCAATCAGCCCCAGCATTTT. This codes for CASSPGRSNQPQHF.

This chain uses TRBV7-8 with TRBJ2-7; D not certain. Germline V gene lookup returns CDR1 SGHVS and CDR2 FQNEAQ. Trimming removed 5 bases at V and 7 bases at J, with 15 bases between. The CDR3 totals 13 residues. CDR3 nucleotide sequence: TGTGCCAGCAGCCTCCCCCCAGGTCTGGAGCAGTACTTC. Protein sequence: CASSLPPGLEQYF.

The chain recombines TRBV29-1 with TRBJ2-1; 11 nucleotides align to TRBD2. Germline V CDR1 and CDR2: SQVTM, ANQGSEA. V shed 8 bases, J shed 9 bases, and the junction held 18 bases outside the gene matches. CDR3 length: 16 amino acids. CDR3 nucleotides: TGCAGCTCATATTCAGGACTAGCGGGCCCTTTGGGTGAGCAGTTCTTC. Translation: CSSYSGLAGPLGEQFF.